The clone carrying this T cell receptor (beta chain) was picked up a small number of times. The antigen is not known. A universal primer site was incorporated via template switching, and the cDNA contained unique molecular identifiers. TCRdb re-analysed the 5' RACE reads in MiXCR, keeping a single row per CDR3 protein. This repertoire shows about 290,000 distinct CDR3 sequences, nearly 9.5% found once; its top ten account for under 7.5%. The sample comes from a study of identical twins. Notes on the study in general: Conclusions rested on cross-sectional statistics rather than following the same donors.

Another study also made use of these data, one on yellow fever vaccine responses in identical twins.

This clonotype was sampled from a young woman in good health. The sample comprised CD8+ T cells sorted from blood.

In nucleotides, the CDR3 is TGTGCCAGCAACCCAGCGGGATTGGTAGAGACCCAGTACTTC. Its protein is CASNPAGLVETQYF. J is TRBJ2-5 and V is TRBV7-9; TRBD2 matches 7 bases. The CDR3 runs to 14 residues. Germline V gene data show CDR1 as SEHNR and CDR2 as FQNEAQ (reference sequence). V was clipped by 7 bases and J by 4 bases; unmatched bases: 9.